This T cell receptor (beta chain) emerged from a study of graft-versus-host responses after intestinal transplantation. Researchers processed graft tissue to release intraepithelial and lamina propria lymphocytes. Libraries were prepared by immunoSEQ multiplex PCR; TCRdb keeps only in-frame clonotypes and omits some of them. The sample gives 11,000 to 15,000 clones, approximately 80% of which show up once; roughly 4% is in the top ten. Trimming stripped 2 bases from V and 2 bases from J, with 12 bases between. The germline CDR1 and CDR2 sequences are MNHNS and SASEGT. The length of the CDR3 is 15 residues.

The chain uses TRBV6-1 and TRBJ1-1; unclear D gene. The sample consisted of ileum tissue, taken about four weeks after intestinal transplant. This TCR came from a human patient who received an intestinal transplant, so some T cells may come from the graft donor. CDR3 amino acids: CASSEYSVYNTEAFF. The CDR3 coding sequence is TGTGCCAGCAGTGAATATTCGGTATATAACACTGAAGCTTTCTTT.